The clone carrying this T cell receptor beta chain was observed at least ten times. The authors built TCR beta libraries using iRepertoire HTBI primers and Arm-PCR of CDR3 regions. TCRdb recomputed calls from the multiplex PCR reads with MiXCR, one row per CDR3 protein. This sample has around 450,000 distinct CDR3 sequences, with 15% found just once. This entry comes from a study of regulatory T cells in long-lasting Graves disease. The CDR3 has 13 residues. V lost 7 bases, J lost 6 bases, and 5 bases stayed unmatched. In germline, CDR1 is SQVTM, CDR2 ANQGSEA. Time point denoted: newly diagnosed GD, antithyroid drugs for less than 3 months. RNA isolated from PBMCs was used to make the TCR library. A further study also used this sample, focusing on T cells in Graves' hyperthyroidism and ophthalmopathy.

The chain recombines TRBV29-1 with TRBJ2-1; TRBD2 matches 11 bases. Sequences were derived from peripheral blood mononuclear cells (PBMCs), sampled at new diagnosis, from a patient treated with antithyroid drugs. This sequence originates from a woman aged 30 to 39 with Graves disease. CDR3 sequence (DNA): TGCAGCGCATTAGCGGGAGGGCCCAATGAGCAGTTCTTC. Its protein product is CSALAGGPNEQFF.